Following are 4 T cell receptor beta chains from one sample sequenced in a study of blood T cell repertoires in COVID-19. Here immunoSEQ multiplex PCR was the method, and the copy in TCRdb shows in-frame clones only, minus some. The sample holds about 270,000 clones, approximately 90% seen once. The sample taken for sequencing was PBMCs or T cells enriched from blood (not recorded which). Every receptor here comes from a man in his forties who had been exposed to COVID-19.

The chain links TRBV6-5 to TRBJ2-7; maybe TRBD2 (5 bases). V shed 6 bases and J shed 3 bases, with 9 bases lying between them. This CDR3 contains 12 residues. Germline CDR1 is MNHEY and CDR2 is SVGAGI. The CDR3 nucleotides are TGTGCCAGCAGCCCCGGAGGCTACGAGCAGTACTTC. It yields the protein CASSPGGYEQYF.

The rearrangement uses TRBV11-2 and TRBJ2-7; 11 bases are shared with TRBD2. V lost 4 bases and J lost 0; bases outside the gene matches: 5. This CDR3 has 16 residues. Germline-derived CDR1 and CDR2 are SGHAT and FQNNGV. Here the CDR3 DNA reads TGTGCCAGCAGCTCTAGACTAGCGGGAAGCTCCTACGAGCAGTACTTC. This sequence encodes CASSSRLAGSSYEQYF.

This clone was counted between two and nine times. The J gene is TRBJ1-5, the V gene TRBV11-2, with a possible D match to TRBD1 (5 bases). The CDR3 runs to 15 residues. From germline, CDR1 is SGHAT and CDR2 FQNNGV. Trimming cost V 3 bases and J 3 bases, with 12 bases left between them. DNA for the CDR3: TGTGCCAGCAGCTTCTCGGGGACTAACAATCAGCCCCAGCATTTT. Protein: CASSFSGTNNQPQHF. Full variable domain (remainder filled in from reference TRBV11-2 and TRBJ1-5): EAGVAQSPRYKIIEKRQSVAFWCNPISGHATLYWYQQILGQGPKLLIQFQNNGVVDDSQLPKDRFSAERLKGVDSTLKIQPAKLEDSAVYLCASSFSGTNNQPQHFGDGTRLSIL.

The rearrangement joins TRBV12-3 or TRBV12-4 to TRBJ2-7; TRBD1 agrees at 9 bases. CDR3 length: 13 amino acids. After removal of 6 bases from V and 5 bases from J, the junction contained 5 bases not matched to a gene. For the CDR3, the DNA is TGTGCCAGCAGGCCAACAGGGGGCAACGAGCAGTACTTC. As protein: CASRPTGGNEQYF.